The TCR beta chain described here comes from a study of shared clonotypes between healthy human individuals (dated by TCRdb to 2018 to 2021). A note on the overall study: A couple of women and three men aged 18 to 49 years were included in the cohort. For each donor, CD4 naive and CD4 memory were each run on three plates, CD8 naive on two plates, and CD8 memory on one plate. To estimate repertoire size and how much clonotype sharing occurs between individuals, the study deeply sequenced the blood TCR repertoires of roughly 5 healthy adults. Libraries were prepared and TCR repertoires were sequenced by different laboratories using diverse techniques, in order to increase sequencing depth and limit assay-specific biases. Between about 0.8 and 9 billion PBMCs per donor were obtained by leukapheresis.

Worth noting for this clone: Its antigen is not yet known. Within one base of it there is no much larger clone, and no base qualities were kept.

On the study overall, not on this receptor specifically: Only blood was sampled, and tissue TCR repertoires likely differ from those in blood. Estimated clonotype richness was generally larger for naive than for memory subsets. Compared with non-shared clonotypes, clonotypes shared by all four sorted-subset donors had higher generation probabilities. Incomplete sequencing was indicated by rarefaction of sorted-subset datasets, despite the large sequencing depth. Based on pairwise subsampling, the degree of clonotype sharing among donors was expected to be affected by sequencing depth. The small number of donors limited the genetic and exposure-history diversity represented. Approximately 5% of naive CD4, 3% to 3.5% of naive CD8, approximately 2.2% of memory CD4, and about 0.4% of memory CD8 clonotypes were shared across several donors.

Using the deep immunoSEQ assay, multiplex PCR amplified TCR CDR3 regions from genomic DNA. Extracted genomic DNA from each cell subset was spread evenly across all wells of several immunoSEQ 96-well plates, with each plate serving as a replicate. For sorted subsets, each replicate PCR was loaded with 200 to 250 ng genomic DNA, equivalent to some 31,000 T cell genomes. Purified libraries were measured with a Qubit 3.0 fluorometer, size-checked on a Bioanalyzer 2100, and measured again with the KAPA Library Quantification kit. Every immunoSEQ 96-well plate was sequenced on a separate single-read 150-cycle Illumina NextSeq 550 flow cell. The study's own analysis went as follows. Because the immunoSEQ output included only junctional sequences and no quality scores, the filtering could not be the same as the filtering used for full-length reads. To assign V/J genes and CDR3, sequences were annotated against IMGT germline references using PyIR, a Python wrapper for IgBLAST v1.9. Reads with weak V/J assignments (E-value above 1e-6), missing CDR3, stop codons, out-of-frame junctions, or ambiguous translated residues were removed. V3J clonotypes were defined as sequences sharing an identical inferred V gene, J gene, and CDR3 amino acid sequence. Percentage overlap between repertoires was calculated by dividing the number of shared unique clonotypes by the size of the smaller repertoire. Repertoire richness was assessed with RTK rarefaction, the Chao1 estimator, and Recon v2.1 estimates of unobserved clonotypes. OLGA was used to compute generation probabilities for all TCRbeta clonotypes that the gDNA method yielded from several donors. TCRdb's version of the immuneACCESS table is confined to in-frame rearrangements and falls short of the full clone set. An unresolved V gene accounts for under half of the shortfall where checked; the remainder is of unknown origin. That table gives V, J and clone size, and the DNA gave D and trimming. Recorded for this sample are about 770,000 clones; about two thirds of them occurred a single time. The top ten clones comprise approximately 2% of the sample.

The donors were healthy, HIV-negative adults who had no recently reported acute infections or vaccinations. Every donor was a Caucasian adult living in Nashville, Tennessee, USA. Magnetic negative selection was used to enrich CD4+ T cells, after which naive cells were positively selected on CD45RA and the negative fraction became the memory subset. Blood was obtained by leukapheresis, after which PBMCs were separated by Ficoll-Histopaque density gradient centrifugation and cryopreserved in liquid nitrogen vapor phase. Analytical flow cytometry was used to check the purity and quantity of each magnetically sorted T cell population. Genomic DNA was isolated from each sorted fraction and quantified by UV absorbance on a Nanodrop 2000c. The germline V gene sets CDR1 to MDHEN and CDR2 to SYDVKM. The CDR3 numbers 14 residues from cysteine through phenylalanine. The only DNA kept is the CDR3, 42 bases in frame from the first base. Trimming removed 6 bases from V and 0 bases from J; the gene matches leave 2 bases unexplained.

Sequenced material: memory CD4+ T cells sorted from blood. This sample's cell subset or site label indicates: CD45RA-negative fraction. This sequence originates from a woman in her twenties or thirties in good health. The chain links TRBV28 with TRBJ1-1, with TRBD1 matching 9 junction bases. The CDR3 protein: CASRTGGMNTEAFF. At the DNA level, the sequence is TGTGCCAGCAGGACAGGGGGGATGAACACTGAAGCTTTCTTT.